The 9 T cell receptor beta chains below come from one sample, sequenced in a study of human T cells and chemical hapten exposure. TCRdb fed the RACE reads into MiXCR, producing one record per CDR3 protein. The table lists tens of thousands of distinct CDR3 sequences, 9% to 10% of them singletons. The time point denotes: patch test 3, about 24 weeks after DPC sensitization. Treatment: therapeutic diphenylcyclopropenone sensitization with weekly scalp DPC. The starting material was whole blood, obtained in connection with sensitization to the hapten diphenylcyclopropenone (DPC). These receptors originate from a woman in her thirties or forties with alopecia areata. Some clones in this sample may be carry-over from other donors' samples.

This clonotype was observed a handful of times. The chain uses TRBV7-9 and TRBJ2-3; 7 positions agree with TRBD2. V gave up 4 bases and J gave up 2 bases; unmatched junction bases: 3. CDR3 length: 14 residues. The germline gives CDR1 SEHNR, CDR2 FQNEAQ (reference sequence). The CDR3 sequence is CASSSSGTTDTQYF. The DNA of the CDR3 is TGTGCCAGCAGCTCCAGCGGGACCACAGATACGCAGTATTTT.

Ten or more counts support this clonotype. The CDR3 region is CASSSGQPTEPLHF. The CDR3 coding sequence is TGTGCCAGCAGCTCCGGACAGCCCACTGAGCCCCTCCACTTT. The chain joins TRBV5-6 to TRBJ1-6; a possible D gene is TRBD1 (6 bases). The CDR3 runs to 14 residues. The germline CDR1 and CDR2 sequences are SGHDT and YYEEEE. V was trimmed by 3 bases and J by 13 bases, leaving 17 bases between them.

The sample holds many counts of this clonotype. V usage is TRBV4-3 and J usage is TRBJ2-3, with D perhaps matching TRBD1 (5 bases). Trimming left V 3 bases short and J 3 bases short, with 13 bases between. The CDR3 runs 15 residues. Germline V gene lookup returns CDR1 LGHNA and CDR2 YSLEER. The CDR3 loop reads CASSQRTFQTDTQYF. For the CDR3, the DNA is TGCGCCAGCAGCCAGAGGACATTCCAGACAGATACGCAGTATTTT.

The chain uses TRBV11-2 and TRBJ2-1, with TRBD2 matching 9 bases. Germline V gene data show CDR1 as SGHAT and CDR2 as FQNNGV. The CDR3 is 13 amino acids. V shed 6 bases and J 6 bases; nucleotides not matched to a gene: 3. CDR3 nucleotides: TGTGCCAGCAGAGAAGCGGGGGGCAATGAGCAGTTCTTC. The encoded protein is CASREAGGNEQFF.

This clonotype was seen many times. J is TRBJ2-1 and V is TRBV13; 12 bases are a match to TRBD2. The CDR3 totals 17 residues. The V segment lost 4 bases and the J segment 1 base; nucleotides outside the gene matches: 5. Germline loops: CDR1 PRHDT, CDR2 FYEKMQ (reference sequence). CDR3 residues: CASSSSSGGASYNEQFF. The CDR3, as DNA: TGTGCCAGCAGCTCCTCTAGCGGGGGGGCGTCCTACAATGAGCAGTTCTTC.

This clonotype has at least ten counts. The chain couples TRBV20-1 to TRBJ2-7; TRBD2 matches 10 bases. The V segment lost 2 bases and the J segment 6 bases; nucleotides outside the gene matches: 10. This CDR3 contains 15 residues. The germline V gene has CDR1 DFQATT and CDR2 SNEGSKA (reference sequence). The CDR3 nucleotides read TGCAGTGCTAGACAACCAGCGGGGGGGCCGGGCGAGCAGTACTTC. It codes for CSARQPAGGPGEQYF.

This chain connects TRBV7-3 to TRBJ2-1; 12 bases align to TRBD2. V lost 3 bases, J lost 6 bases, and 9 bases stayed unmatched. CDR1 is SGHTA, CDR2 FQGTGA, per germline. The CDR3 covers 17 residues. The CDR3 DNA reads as TGTGCCAGCAGCTTTCTTACTAGCGGGGGGAGGTCCAATGAGCAGTTCTTC. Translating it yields CASSFLTSGGRSNEQFF.

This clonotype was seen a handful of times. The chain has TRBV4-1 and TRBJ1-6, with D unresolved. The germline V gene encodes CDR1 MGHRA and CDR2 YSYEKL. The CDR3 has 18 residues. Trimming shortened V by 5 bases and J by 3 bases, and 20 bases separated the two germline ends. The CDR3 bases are TGCGCCAGCAGCGAGAAGACCGCGGACCGCTTCTATAATTCACCCCTCCACTTT. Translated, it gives CASSEKTADRFYNSPLHF.

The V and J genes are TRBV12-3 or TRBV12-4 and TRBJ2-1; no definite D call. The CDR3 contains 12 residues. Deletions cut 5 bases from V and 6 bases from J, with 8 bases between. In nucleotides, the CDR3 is TGTGCCAGCAGTCCGCCCGGCAATGAGCAGTTCTTC. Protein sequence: CASSPPGNEQFF.